Listed below are T cell receptor beta chains from one sample, sequenced in a study of T-cell memory formation after mild COVID-19. TCRdb processed the 5' RACE reads anew with MiXCR; each CDR3 protein has one entry. This sample carries approximately 440,000 distinct CDR3 sequences, 20% of them seen once, and the ten largest clones take around 9.2%. The sequenced sample consisted of PBMCs or a T cell subset sorted from them (not recorded which). The receptors come from an adult woman who had mild COVID-19 (a few samples of this study predate the infection). Cell type and time point are not known. CDR3s include the opening cysteine and the closing phenylalanine or tryptophan. Each record gives: V gene, J gene, clone size, D gene, CDR3 protein, CDR3 DNA. The D gene is left open where the match is weak. The size of a clone is reported for some rows only, either as once, few or many, or as a class for expanded clones.

V: TRBV5-1
J: TRBJ1-1
size: .
D: .
CDR3: CASSSPTDTEAFF
DNA: TGCGCCAGCAGCTCACCGACAGACACTGAAGCTTTCTTT

V: TRBV12-3/TRBV12-4
J: TRBJ1-2
size: many
D: .
CDR3: CASESGYGYTF
DNA: TGTGCCAGTGAATCTGGGTATGGCTACACCTTC

V: TRBV7-9
J: TRBJ2-5
size: many
D: .
CDR3: CASSLGPPQETQYF
DNA: TGTGCCAGCAGCTTAGGACCACCCCAAGAGACCCAGTACTTC

V: TRBV4-1
J: TRBJ1-6
size: .
D: .
CDR3: CASSQGEVRRNSPLHF
DNA: TGCGCCAGCAGCCAAGGAGAGGTCAGACGGAATTCACCCCTCCACTTT

V: TRBV18
J: TRBJ1-2
size: many
D: .
CDR3: CASSPDSNYGYTF
DNA: TGTGCCAGCAGCCCCGACAGTAACTATGGCTACACCTTC

V: TRBV5-1
J: TRBJ2-7
size: .
D: .
CDR3: CASSSSFYEQYF
DNA: TGCGCCAGCAGCTCCTCGTTCTACGAGCAGTACTTC

V: TRBV27
J: TRBJ2-7
size: few
D: .
CDR3: CASSLLGREEQYF
DNA: TGTGCCAGCAGTTTATTAGGCCGTGAGGAGCAGTACTTC

V: TRBV6-5
J: TRBJ2-1
size: few
D: .
CDR3: CASSYWGSAPYNEQFF
DNA: TGTGCCAGCAGTTACTGGGGTAGCGCACCCTACAATGAGCAGTTCTTC

V: TRBV27
J: TRBJ2-3
size: .
D: .
CDR3: CASSTPAGPDTQYF
DNA: TGTGCCAGCTCCACCCCAGCGGGTCCAGATACGCAGTATTTT

V: TRBV7-6
J: TRBJ2-5
size: many
D: .
CDR3: CASSSLGETQYF
DNA: TGTGCCAGCAGCTCTCTGGGCGAGACCCAGTACTTC

V: TRBV27
J: TRBJ1-6
size: .
D: .
CDR3: CATRLLGLSSYNSPLHF
DNA: TGTGCCACCAGACTACTGGGATTGAGCTCCTATAATTCACCCCTCCACTTT

V: TRBV5-6
J: TRBJ1-2
size: few
D: TRBD1
CDR3: CASSFIRTGGYGYTF
DNA: TGTGCCAGCAGCTTCATCCGGACAGGGGGCTATGGCTACACCTTC

V: TRBV19
J: TRBJ2-2
size: few
D: .
CDR3: CASSILHTGELFF
DNA: TGTGCCAGTAGTATCCTTCACACCGGGGAGCTGTTTTTT

V: TRBV20-1
J: TRBJ2-1
size: few
D: TRBD2
CDR3: CSARSGGARNEQFF
DNA: TGCAGTGCTCGTAGCGGGGGGGCGCGGAATGAGCAGTTCTTC

V: TRBV12-3/TRBV12-4
J: TRBJ1-1
size: .
D: .
CDR3: CASSSPAASNTEAFF
DNA: TGTGCCAGCAGCTCCCCCGCCGCCAGTAACACTGAAGCTTTCTTT

V: TRBV29-1
J: TRBJ2-3
size: few
D: .
CDR3: CSAYTGDTQYF
DNA: TGCAGCGCGTACACGGGAGATACGCAGTATTTT

V: TRBV18
J: TRBJ2-3
size: .
D: TRBD1
CDR3: CASSPPGQTITDTQYF
DNA: TGTGCCAGCTCACCTCCGGGACAGACAATCACAGATACGCAGTATTTT

V: TRBV7-8
J: TRBJ2-1
size: many
D: TRBD2
CDR3: CASSPRTSGSFDEQFF
DNA: TGTGCCAGCAGCCCGAGGACTAGCGGGAGTTTCGATGAGCAGTTCTTC

V: TRBV3-1
J: TRBJ2-3
size: .
D: TRBD2
CDR3: CASSTGLAVSDTQYF
DNA: TGTGCCAGCAGCACGGGACTAGCGGTCAGTGATACGCAGTATTTT

V: TRBV4-1
J: TRBJ2-3
size: few
D: TRBD2
CDR3: CASSQDPRGGTDTQYF
DNA: TGCGCCAGCAGCCAAGATCCGCGGGGGGGCACAGATACGCAGTATTTT

V: TRBV7-8
J: TRBJ1-1
size: many
D: .
CDR3: CASSERVASRGTEAFF
DNA: TGTGCCAGCAGTGAGAGAGTCGCATCTCGGGGCACTGAAGCTTTCTTT

V: TRBV19
J: TRBJ1-1
size: .
D: .
CDR3: CASSIAFFETRNTEAFF
DNA: TGTGCCAGTAGTATAGCTTTCTTTGAAACCCGGAACACTGAAGCTTTCTTT

V: TRBV7-8
J: TRBJ1-1
size: .
D: .
CDR3: CASSRPPLDRLRTNTEAFF
DNA: TGTGCCAGCAGCCGTCCCCCCCTTGACAGACTGAGGACGAACACTGAAGCTTTCTTT

V: TRBV20-1
J: TRBJ2-1
size: few
D: TRBD2
CDR3: CSARDIRGRDTYNEQFF
DNA: TGCAGTGCTAGAGATATACGCGGGAGGGATACTTACAATGAGCAGTTCTTC

V: TRBV7-2
J: TRBJ2-5
size: .
D: TRBD2
CDR3: CASSLVLLAGGPGETQYF
DNA: TGTGCCAGCAGCTTAGTTTTACTAGCGGGGGGGCCGGGGGAGACCCAGTACTTC

V: TRBV6-5
J: TRBJ1-1
size: few
D: TRBD1
CDR3: CASRGTGGNTEAFF
DNA: TGTGCCAGCAGGGGGACAGGGGGGAACACTGAAGCTTTCTTT